What follows are 32 T cell receptor beta chains derived from one specimen sequenced in a study of cytomegalovirus exposure and HLA in healthy donors (dated by TCRdb to about 2017). Library preparation was by the immunoSEQ multiplex PCR assay. For the multiplex PCR, a mixture combining 60 forward primers for TCR Vbeta segments and 13 reverse primers for TCR Jbeta segments was used. What TCRdb holds here is the immuneACCESS table cut down to in-frame rearrangements. Part of the clones is not present; checked against another copy, under half of the missing clones reflect an unresolved V gene, and the others are unexplained. This sample lists some 150,000 clones; roughly four fifths were detected once. The top ten clones comprise 3% of the sample. What was sequenced was PBMCs. The receptors were gathered from a man aged 35 to 55 in good health and CMV-seropositive.

The V and J genes are TRBV28 and TRBJ1-2, with TRBD1 as a possible D gene (5 bases). The CDR3 runs 13 residues. Germline V lookup: CDR1 MDHEN, CDR2 SYDVKM. V lost 4 bases to trimming and J lost 8 bases, with 14 bases between them. The CDR3 DNA reads TGTGCCAGCAGTTCCTCGGGACTCTTGGGCTACACCTTC. This translates into CASSSSGLLGYTF.

The chain links TRBV2 to TRBJ1-2; maybe TRBD1 (6 bases). Between the trimmed V and J ends, which lost 6 bases and 4 bases, there was a span of 9 bases. CDR1 is SNHLY and CDR2 is FYNNEI in the germline V gene. The CDR3 is made up of 12 amino acids. CDR3 in amino acids: CASSPGVYGYTF. Here the CDR3 DNA reads TGTGCCAGCAGCCCAGGGGTCTATGGCTACACCTTC.

This rearrangement joins TRBV28 to TRBJ2-2; 8 bases map to TRBD1. The germline V gene encodes CDR1 MDHEN and CDR2 SYDVKM. CDR3 length: 15 residues. J was trimmed by 6 bases and V by 3 bases; bases with no gene match: 6. The CDR3 DNA sequence: TGTGCCAGCAGTTTTATCCAGGGGGCGCCCGGGGAGCTGTTTTTT. It yields the protein CASSFIQGAPGELFF.

The J gene is TRBJ1-1, the V gene TRBV4-2, with 9 bases aligning to TRBD1. Losses at the gene ends were 8 bases for V and 11 bases for J; bases not matched to a gene: 6. This CDR3 region has 11 residues. In germline, CDR1 is LGHNA, CDR2 YNFKEQ. CDR3 in amino acids: CASGTGGLAFF. CDR3 bases: TGTGCCAGCGGCACAGGGGGCCTGGCTTTCTTT.

The V gene is TRBV6-5, the J gene TRBJ2-7; D is perhaps TRBD1 (6 bases). V lost 6 bases to trimming and J lost 1 base, with 16 bases between them. Per germline, CDR1 MNHEY and CDR2 SVGAGI. The CDR3 has 15 residues. CDR3 in DNA: TGTGCCAGCAGACTTTACAGGGTTGGTTCCTACGAGCAGTACTTC. It translates to CASRLYRVGSYEQYF.

This chain connects TRBV4-3 to TRBJ2-1; D remains unclear. Between the trimmed V and J ends, which lost 1 base and 2 bases, there was a span of 6 bases. Germline loops: CDR1 LGHNA, CDR2 YSLEER. CDR3 length equals 14 residues. CDR3 residues: CASSQGRAYNEQFF. CDR3 bases: TGCGCCAGCAGCCAAGGTCGAGCCTACAATGAGCAGTTCTTC.

This sequence joins TRBV11-2 and TRBJ2-5, with TRBD2 as a possible D gene (6 bases). The CDR3 is made up of 13 amino acids. Trimming removed 3 bases from V and 5 bases from J, with 10 bases in between. CDR1 SGHAT and CDR2 FQNNGV come from the germline V gene. This CDR3 is CASSLAGSETQYF. CDR3 bases: TGTGCCAGCAGCTTGGCGGGGAGTGAGACCCAGTACTTC.

The chain recombines TRBV6-5 with TRBJ2-1; possibly TRBD2 for D (5 bases). The V gene lost 6 bases and the J gene lost 9 bases, with 12 bases spanning the gap. The length of the CDR3 is 12 residues. Per the germline V gene, CDR1 is MNHEY and CDR2 is SVGAGI. The CDR3 is CASRQLVGEQFF. As DNA, the CDR3 is TGTGCCAGCAGACAACTAGTGGGTGAGCAGTTCTTC.

Only one count was recorded for this clone. V is TRBV7-9 and J is TRBJ2-7; TRBD2 agrees at 13 bases. This CDR3 region has 16 residues. The V gene's germline CDR1 is SEHNR and CDR2 FQNEAQ (reference sequence). The trim removed 5 bases at V and 5 bases at J, leaving 9 bases unmatched. The CDR3 here is CASSPSGLAGVDEQYF. The CDR3, as DNA: TGTGCCAGCAGCCCAAGTGGACTAGCGGGAGTTGACGAGCAGTACTTC.

The J gene is TRBJ2-5, the V gene TRBV30; D gene uncertain. Germline CDR1 and CDR2: GTSNPN and SVGIG (reference sequence). CDR3 length equals 11 residues. The V gene lost 5 bases and the J gene lost 5 bases, with 9 bases spanning the gap. The CDR3 loop is CAWGTGETQYF. CDR3 sequence (DNA): TGTGCCTGGGGTACCGGGGAGACCCAGTACTTC.

The chain has TRBV4-3 and TRBJ1-2; D is uncertain. This CDR3 has 14 residues. Looked up from germline, CDR1 is LGHNA and CDR2 is YSLEER. V was shortened by 0 bases and J by 5 bases, with 10 bases between the two germline ends. CDR3 loop: CASSQEYGLYGYTF. The CDR3 DNA is TGCGCCAGCAGCCAAGAATACGGACTTTATGGCTACACCTTC.

This clone has a handful of counts. The chain joins TRBV27 to TRBJ2-3, with 7 bases fitting TRBD1. The CDR3 runs 14 residues. Trimming cost V 5 bases and J 2 bases; bases outside gene matches: 4. Germline V CDR1 and CDR2: MNHEY, SMNVEV (reference sequence). Here the CDR3 reads CASSPGQLTDTQYF. The CDR3 DNA reads as TGTGCCAGCAGTCCGGGACAGCTCACAGATACGCAGTATTTT.

The rearrangement uses TRBV7-2 and TRBJ2-2; maybe TRBD2 (6 bases). Germline V CDR1 and CDR2: SGHTA, FQGNSA. V was pared by 5 bases and J by 10 bases, with 20 bases between. The CDR3 runs 15 residues. CDR3 sequence reads: CASSPYLTSTAELFF. The CDR3 coding sequence is TGTGCCAGCAGCCCTTATCTGACTAGTACGGCGGAGCTGTTTTTT.

The chain couples TRBV18 to TRBJ2-2; 8 nucleotides agree with TRBD1. This CDR3 region has 16 residues. J gave up 4 bases and V 3 bases, and 7 bases lay outside the gene matches. Germline values: CDR1 KGHSH, CDR2 LQKENI. The DNA of the CDR3 is TGTGCCAGCTCACCGTCCCCAGGGGGCCTCACCGGGGAGCTGTTTTTT. Its translation is CASSPSPGGLTGELFF.

This chain joins TRBV30 and TRBJ2-1; 11 bases are shared with TRBD2. Germline V CDR1 and CDR2: GTSNPN, SVGIG (reference sequence). Losses at the gene ends were 0 bases for V and 4 bases for J; bases not matched to a gene: 5. The CDR3 runs to 16 residues. The CDR3 coding sequence is TGTGCCTGGAGTGTTAGCGGGAGGGCCATTTACAATGAGCAGTTCTTC. Translating gives CAWSVSGRAIYNEQFF.

The V gene is TRBV2, the J gene TRBJ1-3; D perhaps matches TRBD1 (5 bases). The V end lost 2 bases, the J end lost 1 base, and 12 bases lay between the germline ends. The CDR3 is made up of 16 amino acids. The germline V gene has CDR1 SNHLY and CDR2 FYNNEI. The CDR3 is CASSEITGPSGNTIYF. CDR3 bases: TGTGCCAGCAGTGAAATAACAGGTCCATCTGGAAACACCATATATTTT.

The CDR3 spells CASSLSGSLGDTQYF. The CDR3 DNA reads TGTGCCAGCAGCTTAAGCGGGAGCCTTGGTGATACGCAGTATTTT. The chain joins TRBV7-2 to TRBJ2-3; 8 bases line up with TRBD2. The CDR3 length is 15 residues. Germline CDR1 is SGHTA and CDR2 is FQGNSA. J was trimmed by 6 bases and V by 2 bases; bases with no gene match: 7.

The rearrangement links TRBV5-4 to TRBJ2-2; 8 nucleotides line up with TRBD2. Unmatched junction bases numbered 3, after V lost 2 bases and J lost 0 bases. CDR3 length: 16 amino acids. Germline-derived CDR1 and CDR2 are SGHNT and YYREEE (reference sequence). The CDR3 DNA reads TGTGCCAGCAGCTTATTTAGCGGGGCGAACACCGGGGAGCTGTTTTTT. It encodes CASSLFSGANTGELFF.

The J gene is TRBJ1-1, the V gene TRBV29-1; a weak D match, TRBD1 (5 bases). CDR3 length equals 13 residues. Germline values: CDR1 SQVTM, CDR2 ANQGSEA. V gave up 8 bases and J gave up 1 base, with 14 bases separating them. The DNA of the CDR3 is TGCAGCATTACAGGTTTGGGGAACACTGAAGCTTTCTTT. The encoded protein is CSITGLGNTEAFF. Filled out from reference TRBV29-1 and TRBJ1-1, the complete variable domain reads SAVISQKPSRDICQRGTSLTIQCQVDSQVTMMFWYRQQPGQSLTLIATANQGSEATYESGFVIDKFPISRPNLTFSTLTVSNMSPEDSSIYLCSITGLGNTEAFFGQGTRLTVV.

V usage is TRBV19 and J usage is TRBJ1-1; 11 nucleotides agree with TRBD1. Germline V lookup: CDR1 LNHDA, CDR2 SQIVND (reference sequence). The CDR3 has 13 residues. V lost 6 bases to trimming and J lost 7 bases; unmatched junction nucleotides: 4. CDR3 region: CASRRGTGGEAFF. CDR3 DNA: TGTGCCAGTAGAAGGGGGACAGGGGGTGAAGCTTTCTTT.

The chain uses TRBV7-2 and TRBJ1-5, with D tentatively TRBD1 (5 bases). The ends were cut back, 4 bases at V and 5 bases at J, with 9 bases in the middle. The germline V gene encodes CDR1 SGHTA and CDR2 FQGNSA. CDR3 length equals 13 residues. This chain's CDR3 is CASSYYRHQPQHF. In DNA form, the CDR3 reads TGTGCCAGCAGCTACTACAGGCATCAGCCCCAGCATTTT. Based on the CDR3 plus reference TRBV7-2 and TRBJ1-5, the full variable domain is GAGVSQSPSNKVTEKGKDVELRCDPISGHTALYWYRQSLGQGLEFLIYFQGNSAPDKSGLPSDRFSAERTGGSVSTLTIQRTQQEDSAVYLCASSYYRHQPQHFGDGTRLSIL.

The J gene is TRBJ1-4, the V gene TRBV6-1; TRBD1 is a possible D gene (6 bases). Trimming took off 6 bases at V and 5 bases at J, with 13 bases between the two ends. This CDR3 has 14 amino acids. Germline CDR1 MNHNS, CDR2 SASEGT. The CDR3 nucleotides are TGTGCCAGCAGCAAACAGGGAATGAATGAAAAACTGTTTTTT. Its translation is CASSKQGMNEKLFF.

V usage is TRBV9 and J usage is TRBJ2-1, with a possible D match to TRBD2 (6 bases). The CDR3 contains 15 residues. CDR1 and CDR2 from the germline V gene are SGDLS and YYNGEE. V dropped 4 bases and J dropped 0 bases, with 11 bases sitting between them. The CDR3 loop reads CASSSAGSSYNEQFF. The DNA of the CDR3 is TGTGCCAGCAGCTCAGCGGGTAGCTCCTACAATGAGCAGTTCTTC. Full variable domain (rest looked up from reference TRBV9 and TRBJ2-1): DSGVTQTPKHLITATGQRVTLRCSPRSGDLSVYWYQQSLDQGLQFLIQYYNGEERAKGNILERFSAQQFPDLHSELNLSSLELGDSALYFCASSSAGSSYNEQFFGPGTRLTVL.

The chain is built from TRBV6-6 and TRBJ1-1; 7 positions agree with TRBD1. The CDR3 loop spans 14 amino acids. V was pared by 2 bases and J by 4 bases, with 4 bases of the junction left unmatched. Germline V CDR1 and CDR2: MNHNY, SVGAGI (reference sequence). CDR3 DNA: TGTGCCAGCAGTTACGACAGGGCGTCCACTGAAGCTTTCTTT. Translated: CASSYDRASTEAFF.

This clone occurred a few times. The chain carries TRBV27 and TRBJ2-3; 7 bases fit TRBD2. Germline-derived CDR1 and CDR2 are MNHEY and SMNVEV (reference sequence). V shed 7 bases and J 0 bases; nucleotides not matched to a gene: 4. CDR3 size: 14 residues. This chain's CDR3 is CASTSSGSTDTQYF. Here the CDR3 DNA reads TGTGCCAGCACCTCTAGCGGCAGCACAGATACGCAGTATTTT.

The chain uses TRBV6-1 and TRBJ2-1; TRBD2 aligns across 14 bases. This CDR3 is 17 amino acids long. CDR1 and CDR2 from the germline V gene are MNHNS and SASEGT. Trimming cost V 4 bases and J 8 bases; bases outside gene matches: 10. As DNA, the CDR3 is TGTGCCAGCAGTGGGGGGAGGGGGACTAGCGGGAGCGATGAGCAGTTCTTC. Translating it yields CASSGGRGTSGSDEQFF.

This clone was observed a handful of times. The junction shows a germline mismatch at one end, possibly a read error. The rearrangement uses TRBV28 and TRBJ2-5, with 11 bases that match TRBD2. This CDR3 is built from 12 residues. CDR1 and CDR2 (germline): MDHEN, SYDVKM. CDR3 bases: TGTGCCAGCAGTTCAACTACGGGACTAGCGGACTTC. Protein sequence: CASSSTTGLADF.

The chain couples TRBV5-1 to TRBJ1-4; the D gene is possibly TRBD1 (6 bases). The V gene's germline CDR1 is SGHRS and CDR2 YFSETQ. V shed 1 base and J shed 8 bases, with 21 bases lying between them. The CDR3 consists of 17 residues. CDR3 protein: CASSLNAQGTPGEKLFF. CDR3 bases: TGCGCCAGCAGCTTGAATGCTCAGGGGACACCGGGGGAAAAACTGTTTTTT.

This chain links TRBV18 with TRBJ2-1; 7 bases line up with TRBD2. The ends lost 3 bases at V and 7 bases at J; junction bases unmatched: 9. The CDR3 consists of 15 residues. The germline V gene has CDR1 KGHSH and CDR2 LQKENI. In nucleotides, the CDR3 is TGTGCCAGCTCACCTATACTACTAGCGACGAATGAGCAGTTCTTC. Its translation: CASSPILLATNEQFF.

This clone has more than one count but fewer than ten. The chain is built from TRBV10-3 and TRBJ1-4, with 9 bases matching TRBD1. The CDR3 totals 14 residues. V shed 7 bases and J 4 bases; nucleotides not matched to a gene: 4. Germline V lookup: CDR1 ENHRY, CDR2 SYGVKD. The CDR3 nucleotides are TGTGCCATCATCTCGGACAGGGGTAATGAAAAACTGTTTTTT. Amino acids: CAIISDRGNEKLFF.

This clone showed up just once. The rearrangement links TRBV7-3 to TRBJ1-2; 9 bases agree with TRBD1. Unmatched junction bases numbered 8, after V lost 5 bases and J lost 10 bases. From germline, CDR1 is SGHTA and CDR2 FQGTGA. The CDR3 is made up of 13 amino acids. The CDR3 DNA is TGTGCCAGCAGCCCCGGGACAGGGCGTGACTACACCTTC. This encodes CASSPGTGRDYTF.

The chain employs TRBV7-8 and TRBJ1-2; D might be TRBD1 (6 bases). Germline values: CDR1 SGHVS, CDR2 FQNEAQ. This CDR3 has 13 residues. Deletions cut 8 bases from V and 4 bases from J, with 14 bases between. The DNA of the CDR3 is TGTGCCAGCGGGCAGGGGAGTAGCTATGGCTACACCTTC. Its translation: CASGQGSSYGYTF.